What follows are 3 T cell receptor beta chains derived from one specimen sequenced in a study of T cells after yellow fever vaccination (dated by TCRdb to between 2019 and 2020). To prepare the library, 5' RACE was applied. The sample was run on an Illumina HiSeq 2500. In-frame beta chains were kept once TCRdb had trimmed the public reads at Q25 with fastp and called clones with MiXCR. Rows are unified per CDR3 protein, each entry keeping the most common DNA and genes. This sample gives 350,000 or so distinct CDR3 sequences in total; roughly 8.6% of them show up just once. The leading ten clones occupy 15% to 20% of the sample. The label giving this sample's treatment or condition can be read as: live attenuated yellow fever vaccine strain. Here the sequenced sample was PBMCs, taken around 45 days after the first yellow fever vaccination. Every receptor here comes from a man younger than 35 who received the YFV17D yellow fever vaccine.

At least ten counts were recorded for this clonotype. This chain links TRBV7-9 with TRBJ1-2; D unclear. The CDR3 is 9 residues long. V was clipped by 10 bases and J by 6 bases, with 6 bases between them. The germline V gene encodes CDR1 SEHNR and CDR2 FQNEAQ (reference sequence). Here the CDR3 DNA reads TGTGCCATAGACGATGGCTACACCTTC. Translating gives CAIDDGYTF.

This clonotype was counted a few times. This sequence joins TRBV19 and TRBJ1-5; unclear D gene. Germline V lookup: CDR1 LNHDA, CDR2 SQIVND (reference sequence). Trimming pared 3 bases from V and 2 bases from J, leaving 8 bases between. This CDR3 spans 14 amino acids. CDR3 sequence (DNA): TGTGCCAGTAGTATGGTCTGGGGCAATCAGCCCCAGCATTTT. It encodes CASSMVWGNQPQHF.

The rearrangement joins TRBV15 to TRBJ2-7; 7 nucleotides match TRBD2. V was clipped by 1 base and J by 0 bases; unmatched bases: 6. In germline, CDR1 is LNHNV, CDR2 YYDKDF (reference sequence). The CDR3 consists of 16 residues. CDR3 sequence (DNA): TGTGCCACCAGCAGAGGGGGTAGCGGGCGCTCCTACGAGCAGTACTTC. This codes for CATSRGGSGRSYEQYF.